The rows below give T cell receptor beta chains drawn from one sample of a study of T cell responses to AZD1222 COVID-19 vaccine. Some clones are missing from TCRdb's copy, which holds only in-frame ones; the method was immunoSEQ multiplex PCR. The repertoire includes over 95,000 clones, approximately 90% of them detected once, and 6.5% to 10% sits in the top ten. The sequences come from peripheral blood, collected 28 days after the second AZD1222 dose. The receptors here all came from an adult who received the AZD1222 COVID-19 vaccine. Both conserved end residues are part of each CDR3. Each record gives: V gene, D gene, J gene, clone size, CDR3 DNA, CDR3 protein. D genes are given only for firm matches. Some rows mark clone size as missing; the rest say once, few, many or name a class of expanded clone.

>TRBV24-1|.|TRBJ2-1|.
TGTGCCACCAGTGGAAGGCAGGGGGGCAATGAGCAGTTCTTC
CATSGRQGGNEQFF
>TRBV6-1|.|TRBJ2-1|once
TGTGCCAGCAGTGAACGCCGTTTGACACCCGGGTTCTTC
CASSERRLTPGFF
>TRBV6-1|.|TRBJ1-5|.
TGTGCCAGCAGTGGTCCCCGGGACTGGGCGAATCAGCCCCAGCATTTT
CASSGPRDWANQPQHF
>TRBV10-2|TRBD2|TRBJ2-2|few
TGCGCCAGCCGGTGGGAGGGCCGTGGCGGGGAGCTGTTTTTT
CASRWEGRGGELFF
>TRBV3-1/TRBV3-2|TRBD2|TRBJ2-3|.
TGTGCCAGCAGCCTGGGACTATCCACAGATACGCAGTATTTT
CASSLGLSTDTQYF
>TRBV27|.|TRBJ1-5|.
TGTGCCAGCAGCCTCGGGTACGGCAATCAGCCCCAGCATTTT
CASSLGYGNQPQHF
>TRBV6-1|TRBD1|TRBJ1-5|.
TGTGCCAGCAGTGAAGCCGTTACAGGGGGGGTAAACAATCAGCCCCAGCATTTT
CASSEAVTGGVNNQPQHF
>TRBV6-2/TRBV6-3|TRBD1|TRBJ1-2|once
TGTGCCAGCAGCCCAGGGACAGCCTTCTATGGCTACACCTTC
CASSPGTAFYGYTF
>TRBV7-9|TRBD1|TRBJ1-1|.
TGTGCCAGCAGCTCCAGACAGGGCTGGTTCACTGAAGCTTTCTTT
CASSSRQGWFTEAFF
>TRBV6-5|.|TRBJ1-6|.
TGTGCCAGCAGCTTCGGGGGTGATAGCTCACCCCTCCACTTT
CASSFGGDSSPLHF
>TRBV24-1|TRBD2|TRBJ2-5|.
TGTGCCACCAGTGACCGGACTAGTTCGACCCAGTACTTC
CATSDRTSSTQYF
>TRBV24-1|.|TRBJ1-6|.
TGTGCCACCAGTGATTCCTCCGGGACGTTCCTCCACTTT
CATSDSSGTFLHF
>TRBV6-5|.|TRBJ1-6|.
TGTGCCAGCAGCCTTTTTAGGGGCAATTCACCCCTCCACTTT
CASSLFRGNSPLHF
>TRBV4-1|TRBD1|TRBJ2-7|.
TGCGCCAGCAGCCAATATGGACAGGGTTCAAGCTACGAGCAGTACTTC
CASSQYGQGSSYEQYF
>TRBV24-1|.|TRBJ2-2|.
TGTGCCACCAGTGAAGGGAACACCGGGGAGCTGTTTTTT
CATSEGNTGELFF
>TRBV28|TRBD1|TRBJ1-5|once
TGTGCCAGCCGACAGGGGGGAAGCAATCAGCCCCAGCATTTT
CASRQGGSNQPQHF
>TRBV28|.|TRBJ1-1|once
TGTGCCAGCAGTCCCCTAGGGGAGGGAGGGACTGAAGCTTTCTTT
CASSPLGEGGTEAFF
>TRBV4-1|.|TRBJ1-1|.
TGCGCCAGCAGCCAAGTGGCGGTGAACACTGAAGCTTTCTTT
CASSQVAVNTEAFF
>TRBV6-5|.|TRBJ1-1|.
TGTGCCAGCAGGCAGGGGTCGATCACTGAAGCTTTCTTT
CASRQGSITEAFF
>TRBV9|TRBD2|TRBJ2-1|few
TGTGCCAGCAGCGGGGGACTAGCGGGAGAGGTAAATGAGCAGTTCTTC
CASSGGLAGEVNEQFF
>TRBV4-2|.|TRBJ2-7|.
TGTGCCAGCAGCCAAGATATTGGCGAGCAGTACTTC
CASSQDIGEQYF
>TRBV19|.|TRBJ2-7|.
TGTGCCAGTAGTATAGGCGGCTACGAGCAGTACTTC
CASSIGGYEQYF
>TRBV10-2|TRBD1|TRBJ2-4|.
TGCGCCAGCTGGGGTGGGACAGGCCTTGATTTTGGGGTTGCTCAGTACTTC
CASWGGTGLDFGVAQYF
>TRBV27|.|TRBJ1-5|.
TGTGCCAGCAGTTTATCTTGGGGGGCGGTTCAGCCCCAGCATTTT
CASSLSWGAVQPQHF
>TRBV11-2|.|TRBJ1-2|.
TGTGCCAGCAGCTTAGACGACAGGAGGGCTAACTATGGCTACACCTTC
CASSLDDRRANYGYTF
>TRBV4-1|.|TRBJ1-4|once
TGCGCCAGCAGCCACGCCCCGGTGGTGGAAAAACTGTTTTTT
CASSHAPVVEKLFF